This TCR beta chain appears in the sequencing data of a study of technical replicates of blood from a few donors. Germline V gene lookup returns CDR1 MGHRA and CDR2 YSYEKL. The V end lost 3 bases, the J end lost 0 bases, and 11 bases lay between the germline ends. The CDR3 runs to 16 residues. Assay used: immunoSEQ multiplex PCR; TCRdb lists only in-frame clones, some missing. The sample includes approximately 69,000 clones, about 87% seen only once; the top ten take approximately 4.6%. The genes are TRBV4-1 and TRBJ1-4; D might be TRBD1 (5 bases). The clonotype was recovered from a human donor in good health. Some clones in this sample may be carry-over from other donors' samples. The sequenced material came from PBMCs. CDR3 protein: CASSQAGIATNEKLFF. Written as DNA, the CDR3 is TGCGCCAGCAGCCAGGCAGGGATCGCAACTAATGAAAAACTGTTTTTT.